Detailed here is one TCR beta chain. What this receptor recognizes is not known. Nothing much larger sits one base from this clone, and base qualities are not available. Library construction relied on the immunoSEQ multiplex PCR assay. In its TCRdb copy, this immuneACCESS table keeps in-frame sequences only and misses some clones. Where compared with another copy, unresolved V genes explain less than half of these, and the others have no known cause. The table for this sample lists tens of thousands of clones; 80% to 95% of them were counted only once. The ten most abundant clones make up less than 4% of the sample. The data belong to a study of T cell changes during pregnancy in multiple sclerosis (dated by TCRdb to the late 2010s). Background on the whole study: Changes in the T cell repertoire over the course of pregnancy were examined in this study in women with multiple sclerosis.

Material: CD8+ T cells from peripheral blood mononuclear cells, obtained in the third trimester of pregnancy. This receptor was obtained from a female donor in good health, enrolled as a control in a pregnancy study.

The CDR3 in this case is CASSPPWTRTGDRDGYTF. The DNA is as follows: TGTGCCAGCAGCCCACCCTGGACGCGGACAGGGGACCGGGATGGCTACACCTTC. The chain links TRBV7-9 with TRBJ1-2, and TRBD1 aligns with 9 junction nucleotides. CDR3 length: 18 amino acids, cysteine to phenylalanine. Only the CDR3 part of the read is kept: 54 bases, read in frame from the first base. CDR1 and CDR2 are drawn from the germline V gene (reference sequence): SEHNR, FQNEAQ. Unmatched junction bases come to 19, with V trimmed by 5 bases and J by 6 bases. The CDR3 plus the reference TRBV7-9 and TRBJ1-2 genes for the other parts give the full variable domain: DTGVSQNPRHKITKRGQNVTFRCDPISEHNRLYWYRQTLGQGPEFLTYFQNEAQLEKSRLLSDRFSAERPKGSFSTLEIQRTEQGDSAMYLCASSPPWTRTGDRDGYTFGSGTRLTVV.